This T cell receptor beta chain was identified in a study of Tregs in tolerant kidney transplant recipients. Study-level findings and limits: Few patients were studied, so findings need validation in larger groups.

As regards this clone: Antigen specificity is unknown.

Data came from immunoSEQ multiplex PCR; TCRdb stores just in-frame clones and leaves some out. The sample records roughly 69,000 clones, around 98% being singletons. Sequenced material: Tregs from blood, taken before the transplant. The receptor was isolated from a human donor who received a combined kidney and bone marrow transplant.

The CDR3 nucleotides are TGTGCCAGCAGCTTCATGGACAGGGCCTATGGCTACACCTTC. Protein: CASSFMDRAYGYTF. The chain recombines TRBV7-2 with TRBJ1-2; 8 bases fit TRBD1. This CDR3 has 14 amino acids. CDR1 and CDR2 (germline): SGHTA, FQGNSA. V lost 3 bases to trimming and J lost 4 bases; unmatched junction nucleotides: 4.